This TCR beta chain was identified during a study of T cells expressing NK-cell markers. About the research overall: CD3+CD56+NKG2C+, CD3+CD56+NKG2C- and CD3+CD56-NKG2C+ T cells, once sorted, supplied the TCR beta repertoires. Study-wide results and limits: Each of several donors carried dominant NKG2C+ clonotypes accounting for about 1.0-7.0% of CD8+ T cells.

The CDR3 covers 15 residues. For this clonotype: Antigen specificity is unknown.

Reprocessing the 5' RACE reads, TCRdb reports a single entry for every CDR3 protein and omits DNA. The table for this sample gives some 600,000 distinct CDR3 sequences. J is TRBJ2-1 and V is TRBV12-3 or TRBV12-4; TCRdb picks TRBD1, but there is no DNA to check that call. The receptor comes from a man between 18 and 29 years old in good health. The specimen sequenced was blood T cells: a sorted CD56 or NKG2C T cell subset, CD4+ or CD8+ T cells, or bulk PBMC T cells (not recorded which). This CDR3 is CASSLVDGLGNEQFF.